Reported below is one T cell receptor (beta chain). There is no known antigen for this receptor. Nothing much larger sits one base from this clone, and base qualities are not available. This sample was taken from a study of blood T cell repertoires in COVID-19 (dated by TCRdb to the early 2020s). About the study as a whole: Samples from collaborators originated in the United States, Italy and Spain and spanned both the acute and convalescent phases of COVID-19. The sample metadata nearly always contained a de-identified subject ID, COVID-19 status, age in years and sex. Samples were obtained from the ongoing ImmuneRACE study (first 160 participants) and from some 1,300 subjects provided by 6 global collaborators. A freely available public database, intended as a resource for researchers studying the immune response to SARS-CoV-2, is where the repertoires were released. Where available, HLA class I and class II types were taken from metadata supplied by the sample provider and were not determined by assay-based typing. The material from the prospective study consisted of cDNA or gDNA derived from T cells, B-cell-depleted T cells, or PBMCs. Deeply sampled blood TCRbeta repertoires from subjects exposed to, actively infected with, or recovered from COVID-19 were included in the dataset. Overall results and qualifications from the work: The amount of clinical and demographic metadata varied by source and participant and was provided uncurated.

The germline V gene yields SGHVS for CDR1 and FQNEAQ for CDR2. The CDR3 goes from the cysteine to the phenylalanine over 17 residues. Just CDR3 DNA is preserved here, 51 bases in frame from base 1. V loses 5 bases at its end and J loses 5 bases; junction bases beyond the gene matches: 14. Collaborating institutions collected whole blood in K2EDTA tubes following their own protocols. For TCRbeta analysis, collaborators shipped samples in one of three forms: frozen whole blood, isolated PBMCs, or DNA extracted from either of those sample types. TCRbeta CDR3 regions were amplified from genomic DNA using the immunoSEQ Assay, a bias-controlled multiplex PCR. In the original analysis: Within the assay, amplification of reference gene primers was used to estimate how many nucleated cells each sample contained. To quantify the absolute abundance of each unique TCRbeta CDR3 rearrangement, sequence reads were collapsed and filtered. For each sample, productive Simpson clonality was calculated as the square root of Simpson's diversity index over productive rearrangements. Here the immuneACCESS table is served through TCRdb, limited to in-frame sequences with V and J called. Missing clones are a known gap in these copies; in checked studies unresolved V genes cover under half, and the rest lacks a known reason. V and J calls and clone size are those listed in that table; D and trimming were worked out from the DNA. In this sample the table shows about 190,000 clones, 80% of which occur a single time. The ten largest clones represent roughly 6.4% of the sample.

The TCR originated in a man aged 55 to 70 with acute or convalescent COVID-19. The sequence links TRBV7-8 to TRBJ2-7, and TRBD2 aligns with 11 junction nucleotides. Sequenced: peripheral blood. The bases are TGTGCCAGCAGCCCGAAACTAGCGGGGGACGGGGGCGACGAGCAGTACTTC. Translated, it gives CASSPKLAGDGGDEQYF.